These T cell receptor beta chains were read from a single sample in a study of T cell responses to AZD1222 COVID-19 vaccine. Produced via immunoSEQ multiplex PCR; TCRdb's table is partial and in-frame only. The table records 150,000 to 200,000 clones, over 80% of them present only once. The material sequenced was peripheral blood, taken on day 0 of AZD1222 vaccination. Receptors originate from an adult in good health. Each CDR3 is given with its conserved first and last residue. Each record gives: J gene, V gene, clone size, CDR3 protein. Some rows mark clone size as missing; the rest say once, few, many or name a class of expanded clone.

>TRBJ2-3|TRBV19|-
CASRLAATDTQYF
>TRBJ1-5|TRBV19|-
CASSIPHDGPDGAQHF
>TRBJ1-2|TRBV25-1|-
CASSEPGQGIYGYTF
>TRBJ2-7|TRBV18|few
CASSSQRTYEQYF
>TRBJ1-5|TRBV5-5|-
CASRRAGNQPQHF
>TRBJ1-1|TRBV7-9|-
CASSLAGGVGSHTEAFF
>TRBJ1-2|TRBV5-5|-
CASSFIQGSGYTF
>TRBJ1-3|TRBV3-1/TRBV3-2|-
CASSHDGSSGNTIYF
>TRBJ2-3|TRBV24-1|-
CATSFSSGGFTDTQYF
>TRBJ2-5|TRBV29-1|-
CSVSGGTAPGGTQYF
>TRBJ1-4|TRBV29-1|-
CSAGTMYTSKLFF
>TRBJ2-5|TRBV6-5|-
CASSIQGLQETQYF
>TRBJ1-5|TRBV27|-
CASSSRALGSNQPQHF
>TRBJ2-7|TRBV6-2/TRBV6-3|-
CASSVWDGRSYEQYF
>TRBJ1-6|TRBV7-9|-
CASSPEGQVDSPLHF
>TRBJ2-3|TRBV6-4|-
CARPAGTSDTDTQYF
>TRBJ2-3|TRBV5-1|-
CASSLVGTGVSTDTQYF